The rows below give T cell receptor beta chains drawn from one sample of a study of cytomegalovirus exposure and HLA in healthy donors. Sequencing used immunoSEQ multiplex PCR; TCRdb keeps in-frame clones, though not all of them. Found here are roughly 260,000 clones, approximately 84% of them singletons; the top ten hold approximately 2%. Input material: PBMCs. All receptors derive from a middle-aged woman in good health and CMV-seropositive. Both conserved end residues are part of each CDR3. Each record gives: J gene, V gene, D gene, clone size, CDR3 DNA, CDR3 protein. A D gene is named only where the DNA matches it firmly. Expanded clones are given a class, and other clones once, few, many or no size at all.

J: TRBJ1-2; V: TRBV7-9; D: .; size: .; DNA: TGTGCCAGCACTGCCGACAGGAGCCTCTATGGCTACACCTTC; CDR3: CASTADRSLYGYTF
J: TRBJ2-1; V: TRBV4-2; D: TRBD2; size: .; DNA: TGTGCCAGCAGCCAAGAGAGAGAGACTAGCGGGAGGAAGTCCTACAATGAGCAGTTCTTC; CDR3: CASSQERETSGRKSYNEQFF
J: TRBJ2-2; V: TRBV7-9; D: TRBD2; size: .; DNA: TGTGCCAGCAGCCCAGGGACTAGCGGGATAGTCACCGGGGAGCTGTTTTTT; CDR3: CASSPGTSGIVTGELFF
J: TRBJ2-6; V: TRBV28; D: TRBD2; size: .; DNA: TGTGCCAGCAGTAATAGCGGGACTGGGGCCAACGTCCTGACTTTC; CDR3: CASSNSGTGANVLTF
J: TRBJ2-7; V: TRBV12-5; D: TRBD2; size: once; DNA: TGTGCTAGTGGTTTGGTCCACACTAGCGCCACCTACGAGCAGTACTTC; CDR3: CASGLVHTSATYEQYF
J: TRBJ1-1; V: TRBV30; D: TRBD1; size: .; DNA: TGTGCCTGGGCGGGACAGGCCTACACTGAAGCTTTCTTT; CDR3: CAWAGQAYTEAFF
J: TRBJ2-2; V: TRBV2; D: .; size: .; DNA: TGTGCCAGCAGTGAACGGGCAGCGGGCCGCACCGGGGAGCTGTTTTTT; CDR3: CASSERAAGRTGELFF
J: TRBJ2-7; V: TRBV19; D: TRBD2; size: .; DNA: TGTGCCAGTAGTATAGTTGCTAGCGGGTCCTACGAGCAGTACTTC; CDR3: CASSIVASGSYEQYF
J: TRBJ2-7; V: TRBV30; D: .; size: few; DNA: TGTGCCTGGAGTCTTAGCAACCACGAGCAGTACTTC; CDR3: CAWSLSNHEQYF
J: TRBJ1-6; V: TRBV19; D: TRBD1; size: .; DNA: TGTGCCAGGACAGGGGGCTATTTTTTGCAGGATTCACCCCTCCACTTT; CDR3: CARTGGYFLQDSPLHF
J: TRBJ1-1; V: TRBV21-1; D: .; size: .; DNA: TGTGCCAGCAGCATTAGACCAGGGAACACTGAAGCTTTCTTT; CDR3: CASSIRPGNTEAFF
J: TRBJ2-7; V: TRBV19; D: .; size: .; DNA: TGTGCCAGTATCAGGTACGAGCAGTACTTC; CDR3: CASIRYEQYF
J: TRBJ2-1; V: TRBV29-1; D: .; size: .; DNA: TGCAGCGTTGATACTAGTTACAATGAGCAGTTCTTC; CDR3: CSVDTSYNEQFF
J: TRBJ1-2; V: TRBV7-8; D: TRBD1; size: .; DNA: TGTGCCAGCAGCTTAGGCAGGGGGCTCCTCTATGGCTACACCTTC; CDR3: CASSLGRGLLYGYTF
J: TRBJ1-1; V: TRBV27; D: .; size: once; DNA: TGTGCCAGCAGCATTCGGGGCGGGGTGACTGAAGCTTTCTTT; CDR3: CASSIRGGVTEAFF
J: TRBJ2-1; V: TRBV29-1; D: .; size: .; DNA: TGCAGCGTCGTTGATGGGGGGGCTCGCAGCTCCTACAATGAGCAGTTCTTC; CDR3: CSVVDGGARSSYNEQFF
J: TRBJ1-1; V: TRBV9; D: TRBD1; size: .; DNA: TGTGCCAGCAGCGTACCCCAGGGGGCGAACACTGAAGCTTTCTTT; CDR3: CASSVPQGANTEAFF
J: TRBJ2-7; V: TRBV2; D: TRBD1; size: .; DNA: TGTGCCAGCAGGGAAAGGGACAGTACCTACGAGCAGTACTTC; CDR3: CASRERDSTYEQYF
J: TRBJ1-4; V: TRBV28; D: .; size: .; DNA: TGTGCCAGTCTCGGACAGATTAATGAAAAACTGTTTTTT; CDR3: CASLGQINEKLFF
J: TRBJ2-7; V: TRBV2; D: .; size: .; DNA: TGTGCCAGCAAACCACAGCCCTACGAGCAGTACTTC; CDR3: CASKPQPYEQYF
J: TRBJ2-3; V: TRBV6-6; D: .; size: once; DNA: TGTGCCAGCAGTTCGGGGACACTTATTCTCACAGATACGCAGTATTTT; CDR3: CASSSGTLILTDTQYF
J: TRBJ2-6; V: TRBV14; D: .; size: .; DNA: TGTGCCAGCAGCCAAGACAGGGTCCTCGGGGCCAACGTCCTGACTTTC; CDR3: CASSQDRVLGANVLTF
J: TRBJ2-3; V: TRBV27; D: .; size: .; DNA: TGTGCCAGCAGTTTACGGGCCGTAGGGGGAGATACGCAGTATTTT; CDR3: CASSLRAVGGDTQYF
J: TRBJ1-1; V: TRBV9; D: .; size: .; DNA: TGTGCCAGCAGCGTAGGAGGGTTCACTGAAGCTTTCTTT; CDR3: CASSVGGFTEAFF
J: TRBJ1-1; V: TRBV7-8; D: .; size: .; DNA: TGTGCCAGCAGCCCTCACACTGAAGCTTTCTTT; CDR3: CASSPHTEAFF
J: TRBJ2-7; V: TRBV27; D: .; size: .; DNA: TGTGCCAGCAGTTTTAAGGGGACTTTCAGCTCCTACGAGCAGTACTTC; CDR3: CASSFKGTFSSYEQYF
J: TRBJ2-1; V: TRBV6-8; D: TRBD2; size: .; DNA: TGTGCCAGCAGTTCTTTTAGCGGGAGCTACAATGAGCAGTTCTTC; CDR3: CASSSFSGSYNEQFF
J: TRBJ1-5; V: TRBV30; D: .; size: few; DNA: TGTGCCTGGAGTTCACAGTTGAATCAGCCCCAGCATTTT; CDR3: CAWSSQLNQPQHF
J: TRBJ2-5; V: TRBV25-1; D: TRBD2; size: .; DNA: TGTGCCAGCAGTGAATTTGGACTAGCGCGGGAGACCCAGTACTTC; CDR3: CASSEFGLARETQYF
J: TRBJ2-7; V: TRBV7-3; D: .; size: .; DNA: TGTGCCAGCAGCTTAGACTTCGCTACCGAGCAGTACTTC; CDR3: CASSLDFATEQYF
J: TRBJ2-3; V: TRBV27; D: TRBD1; size: few; DNA: TGTGCCAGCAGGACTCCGGGACAGGGTACCGATACGCAGTATTTT; CDR3: CASRTPGQGTDTQYF
J: TRBJ1-1; V: TRBV5-1; D: TRBD1; size: .; DNA: TGCGCCAGCAGCTTGGATACAGGGGCGAACACTGAAGCTTTCTTT; CDR3: CASSLDTGANTEAFF
J: TRBJ2-1; V: TRBV27; D: TRBD2; size: .; DNA: TGTGCCAGCAGTCCAGGGACTAGCGGGAGGTATGAGCAGTTCTTC; CDR3: CASSPGTSGRYEQFF
J: TRBJ2-5; V: TRBV27; D: TRBD2; size: .; DNA: TGTGCCAGCAGTGTGACTAGATCGGGGAGGGAGCAGTACTTC; CDR3: CASSVTRSGREQYF
J: TRBJ1-3; V: TRBV5-5; D: .; size: .; DNA: TGTGCCAGCAGCAGGCAAGGGGGCACCATATATTTT; CDR3: CASSRQGGTIYF
J: TRBJ2-1; V: TRBV7-3; D: .; size: .; DNA: TGTGCCAGCAGCTTAATGGCTAGCGAAACCAATGAGCAGTTCTTC; CDR3: CASSLMASETNEQFF
J: TRBJ2-2; V: TRBV5-1; D: TRBD2; size: .; DNA: TGCGCCAGCAGCTTCAGCACTAGCGGGATTCCCGGGGAGCTGTTTTTT; CDR3: CASSFSTSGIPGELFF
J: TRBJ2-5; V: TRBV7-2; D: .; size: .; DNA: TGTGCCAGCAGCTTGAGCTACCAAGAGACCCAGTACTTC; CDR3: CASSLSYQETQYF
J: TRBJ1-5; V: TRBV19; D: .; size: few; DNA: TGTGCCAGTAGTCAGGACCGGACTGTCCAGCCCCAGCATTTT; CDR3: CASSQDRTVQPQHF
J: TRBJ1-2; V: TRBV19; D: TRBD1; size: .; DNA: TGTGCCAGTAGTACCCGAGGGACAGCTACTAACTATGGCTACACCTTC; CDR3: CASSTRGTATNYGYTF